The TCR beta chain under discussion was sequenced for a study of T cells in Graves' hyperthyroidism and ophthalmopathy. This clonotype has a count of ten or more. Using RNA transcripts as the source, TCR beta CDR3 regions were amplified. HTBI primers drove first-round RT-PCR of the TCR CDR3. TCRdb passed the multiplex PCR reads through MiXCR, listing each CDR3 protein once. The sample holds hundreds of thousands of distinct CDR3 sequences, roughly 15% seen once. V trimming: 7 bases; J trimming: 8 bases; junction bases outside the gene matches: 6. CDR1 SQVTM and CDR2 ANQGSEA come from the germline V gene. The CDR3 runs 12 residues.

The material sequenced was blood. The TCR was taken from a man between 18 and 35 years old with Graves' ophthalmopathy. The chain joins TRBV29-1 to TRBJ2-2; 8 bases are a match to TRBD1. The CDR3 DNA sequence: TGCAGCGCAACAGGGGGTACTGGGGAGCTGTTTTTT. It yields the protein CSATGGTGELFF.